The 14 T cell receptor beta chains below were found in one sample sequenced in a study of T cell responses to AZD1222 COVID-19 vaccine. Assay used: immunoSEQ multiplex PCR; TCRdb lists only in-frame clones, some missing. The sample holds roughly 180,000 clones, approximately 90% seen once. The sample consisted of peripheral blood, taken 28 days after the second AZD1222 dose. These receptor sequences come from an adult who received the AZD1222 COVID-19 vaccine.

The chain has TRBV30 and TRBJ1-2; possibly TRBD1 for D (5 bases). In germline, CDR1 is GTSNPN, CDR2 SVGIG (reference sequence). V lost 5 bases to trimming and J lost 5 bases, with 9 bases between them. CDR3 size: 11 residues. CDR3 sequence reads: CAWHRGYGYTF. CDR3 coding DNA: TGTGCCTGGCATCGGGGGTATGGCTACACCTTC.

This chain uses TRBV5-3 with TRBJ1-1; D uncertain. TRBV5-3 is an ORF, and what it does is uncertain. The CDR3 contains 15 residues. Trimming took off 0 bases at V and 8 bases at J, with 17 bases between the two ends. The CDR3 region is CARSLGHRAAREAFF. The CDR3 DNA follows: TGTGCCAGAAGCTTGGGACACAGAGCCGCCCGAGAAGCTTTCTTT.

The chain combines TRBV15 with TRBJ2-3; TRBD2 matches 11 bases. The CDR3 sequence is 18 residues long. Germline-derived CDR1 and CDR2 are LNHNV and YYDKDF (reference sequence). Trimming at V came to 3 bases and at J to 0 bases, leaving 8 bases not matched to a gene. The CDR3 sequence: CATSRTTGLAVSTDTQYF. In nucleotides, the CDR3 is TGTGCCACCAGCAGGACTACGGGACTAGCGGTTAGCACAGATACGCAGTATTTT.

This chain uses TRBV12-3 or TRBV12-4 with TRBJ2-5, with 8 positions matching TRBD1. With 6 bases clipped from V and 5 bases from J, the junction kept 5 bases outside the gene matches. The CDR3 is made up of 13 amino acids. The CDR3 nucleotides are TGTGCCAGCAGCCTGACAGGGGTGGAGACCCAGTACTTC. As protein: CASSLTGVETQYF.

The rearrangement uses TRBV27 and TRBJ2-1, with D unresolved. V gave up 4 bases and J gave up 5 bases, with 12 bases separating them. Per the germline V gene, CDR1 is MNHEY and CDR2 is SMNVEV (reference sequence). This CDR3 contains 14 residues. The CDR3 DNA follows: TGTGCCAGCAGTTCAACCACCTATGACAATGAGCAGTTCTTC. Its protein is CASSSTTYDNEQFF.

The chain recombines TRBV28 with TRBJ2-3; 8 bases match TRBD2. The CDR3 is 16 amino acids. Germline-derived CDR1 and CDR2 are MDHEN and SYDVKM. The ends lost 2 bases at V and 7 bases at J; junction bases unmatched: 11. The CDR3 here is CASSLRSGSRGYTQYF. The CDR3 nucleotides read TGTGCCAGCAGTTTACGGAGCGGGAGTCGGGGTTATACGCAGTATTTT.

The chain has TRBV10-3 and TRBJ2-3; 12 bases are shared with TRBD2. Germline V gives CDR1 ENHRY, CDR2 SYGVKD. The CDR3 is 17 residues long. Trimming took 2 bases from V and 0 from J; bases not matched to a gene: 3. CDR3 loop: CAISEASGRASTDTQYF. Written as DNA, the CDR3 is TGTGCCATCAGTGAGGCTAGCGGGAGGGCCAGCACAGATACGCAGTATTTT.

The CDR3 loop is CASSQGMEPPSYNEQFF. DNA for the CDR3: TGTGCCAGCAGCCAAGGGATGGAGCCCCCTAGCTACAATGAGCAGTTCTTC. The V gene is TRBV14, the J gene TRBJ2-1; no clear D gene. This CDR3 contains 17 residues. Trimming cost V 1 base and J 3 bases, with 16 bases left between them. Germline CDR1 and CDR2: SGHDN and FVKESK.

The chain carries TRBV19 and TRBJ2-3; the D gene could be TRBD1 or TRBD2 (5 bases each). CDR1 and CDR2 from the germline V gene are LNHDA and SQIVND (reference sequence). This CDR3 comprises 16 residues. V was cut by 3 bases and J by 2 bases, with 15 bases left in between. CDR3 sequence: CASSIPGALPTDTQYF. CDR3 in DNA: TGTGCCAGTAGTATCCCCGGGGCCCTCCCCACAGATACGCAGTATTTT.

V gene TRBV19 combines with J gene TRBJ1-5; D is unresolved. The V gene's germline CDR1 is LNHDA and CDR2 SQIVND (reference sequence). V was clipped by 5 bases and J by 0 bases, with 11 bases between them. This CDR3 has 15 amino acids. The DNA for the CDR3 is TGTGCCAGTAGTCCTAACAGATATAGCAATCAGCCCCAGCATTTT. This gives the protein CASSPNRYSNQPQHF.

This chain links TRBV19 with TRBJ1-4; D remains unclear. The V end lost 1 base, the J end lost 8 bases, and 14 bases lay between the germline ends. This CDR3 comprises 15 residues. Germline V lookup: CDR1 LNHDA, CDR2 SQIVND (reference sequence). CDR3 protein: CASSIGRTVGEKLFF. The CDR3 DNA follows: TGTGCCAGTAGTATAGGTAGGACGGTAGGGGAAAAACTGTTTTTT.

The chain joins TRBV4-1 to TRBJ2-2; 7 bases agree with TRBD1. The CDR3 is 14 amino acids. Germline CDR1 reads MGHRA; CDR2 reads YSYEKL. V trimming: 4 bases; J trimming: 8 bases; junction bases outside the gene matches: 7. The CDR3 DNA sequence: TGCGCCAGCAGCCCGAGAGGGGGACAGGGGGAGCTGTTTTTT. It is translated as CASSPRGGQGELFF.

This chain links TRBV6-1 with TRBJ1-3; TRBD1 might be the D (5 bases). This CDR3 contains 16 residues. Trimming left V 3 bases short and J 4 bases short, with 16 bases between. Germline CDR1 MNHNS, CDR2 SASEGT. The CDR3 region is CASSDNYRLEGNTIYF. CDR3 bases: TGTGCCAGCAGTGACAATTACAGGTTGGAAGGAAACACCATATATTTT.

V is TRBV6-6 and J is TRBJ1-6; 7 bases align to TRBD1. Losses at the gene ends were 6 bases for V and 5 bases for J; bases not matched to a gene: 10. This CDR3 has 16 residues. CDR1 and CDR2 (germline): MNHNY, SVGAGI (reference sequence). CDR3 sequence (DNA): TGTGCCAGCAGAGACGATAATACAGGGGATAATTCACCCCTCCACTTT. Translating it yields CASRDDNTGDNSPLHF.